This record covers a single T cell receptor (beta chain). The antigen is undetermined. This could be a read error, since a much larger clone is one nucleotide away. These data come from a study of blood T cells in healthy people across ages. Every donor contributed roughly 10 milliliters of peripheral blood by blood draw. CDR3 length: 15 residues. The germline gives CDR1 SSHAT, CDR2 FNYEAQ (reference sequence). Next came a second PCR, run for about 6 to 11 cycles, which used a sample-barcoded 5' primer along with a J-beta primer mix. A 12-random-nucleotide template-switch adaptor tagged each cDNA molecule. TCRdb re-analysed the 5' RACE reads in MiXCR, keeping a single row per CDR3 protein. Of around 670,000 distinct CDR3 sequences in the sample, about 28% were seen once. The study, taken as a whole, reports: Diversity estimates drawn from one million T cells were deemed underestimates. Compared with aged donors, long-lived donors showed fewer expanded clones, suggesting selection.

V and J are TRBV7-7 and TRBJ2-4; 9 positions match TRBD2. The last part of the DNA fits TRBJ2-5 better; the J call may be wrong. This sequence was found in a woman of 80 years or more in good health. The sequenced material came from blood. In nucleotides, the CDR3 is TGTGCCAGCAGCCCTGTTGGCGGGGGGGCGGAGACCCAGTACTTC. It is translated as CASSPVGGGAETQYF.